This TCR beta chain was captured by sequencing in a study of tissue T cells after allogeneic stem cell transplantation. Study-level results: Across patients, clones rarely overlapped, yet motif clusters were shared tissue-specifically. Only a limited share of tissue TCRs appeared in blood or spleen. Anatomically similar tissues had similar TCR repertoires within each patient.

Sequenced by immunoSEQ multiplex PCR; TCRdb stores in-frame clones only, minus some. The sample holds over 2,000 clones, roughly two thirds seen once. Trimming cost V 0 bases and J 8 bases, with 9 bases left between them. Per germline, CDR1 LGHDT and CDR2 YNNKEL (reference sequence). The length of the CDR3 is 13 residues. Steroid-refractory graft-versus-host disease after allogeneic hematopoietic cell transplant qualified adults for prospective research-autopsy enrollment. The sample holds one count of this clone. Its antigen remains unknown. The V and J genes are TRBV3-1 (or the pseudogene TRBV3-2) and TRBJ2-3; no definite D call. The sequence was collected from a male patient aged 60 or older with steroid-refractory graft-versus-host disease after an allogeneic stem cell transplant. Some of the T cells may derive from the graft donor. The source was transverse colon tissue, collected at autopsy. This CDR3 is CASSQEPGGTQYF. CDR3 nucleotide sequence: TGTGCCAGCAGCCAAGAGCCGGGCGGTACGCAGTATTTT.